This TCR beta chain was captured in a study of blood T cell repertoires in COVID-19 (dated by TCRdb to between 2020 and 2021). Regarding the complete study: The collaborator samples originated in the United States, Italy and Spain and spanned the acute and convalescent phases of COVID-19. The prospective study material was composed of cDNA or gDNA derived from T cells, B-cell-depleted T cells, or PBMCs. The dataset comprised deeply sampled blood TCRbeta repertoires from subjects exposed to, actively infected with, or recovered from COVID-19. The repertoires were released in a freely available public database meant as a resource for research on the immune response to SARS-CoV-2. The samples were drawn from the first 160 participants of the ongoing ImmuneRACE study and from over a thousand subjects provided by 6 global collaborators. Nearly every sample came with metadata listing a de-identified subject ID, COVID-19 status, age in years and sex. Where available, HLA class I and class II types were taken from metadata supplied by the sample provider and were not determined by assay-based typing. Overall study outcomes, separate from this receptor: The amount of clinical and demographic metadata varied by source and participant and was provided uncurated.

Collaborating institutions collected whole blood in K2EDTA tubes following their own protocols. Collaborator samples were shipped for TCRbeta analysis as frozen whole blood, isolated PBMCs, or DNA extracted from either sample type. The immunoSEQ Assay, a bias-controlled multiplex PCR, was used to amplify TCRbeta CDR3 regions from genomic DNA. The source study handled its data this way. Nucleated cell counts per sample were estimated from amplification of reference gene primers within the assay. To quantify the absolute abundance of each unique TCRbeta CDR3 rearrangement, sequence reads were collapsed and filtered. Productive Simpson clonality was computed per sample as the square root of Simpson's diversity index over productive rearrangements. Drawn from immuneACCESS, this table holds only the in-frame rearrangements with V and J called that TCRdb kept. Clones are partly lost; checked studies trace under half to an unresolved V gene and leave the rest unexplained. V and J calls and clone size are as listed in that table; D and trimming were resolved from the DNA. The sample records roughly 250,000 clones, 83% of which are singletons. Clones ranked in the top ten supply around 5.5% of the sample.

Counted from cysteine to phenylalanine, this CDR3 has 15 amino acids. Solely the CDR3 DNA is kept, with 45 bases framed from the first base. As encoded in the germline V gene (reference sequence), CDR1 is LGHDT while CDR2 is YNNKEL. At the junction V is shortened by 2 bases and J by 2 bases, with 12 bases in between. For this clone: Its antigen specificity is not known. One base away there is no much larger clone; base qualities are not given.

This receptor chain uses TRBV3-1 (or the pseudogene TRBV3-2) and TRBJ1-2, and TRBD1 may be the D gene, going by 5 matching bases. The receptor was derived from a human donor in a cohort sampled during active COVID-19. Material for sequencing was peripheral blood. At the DNA level, the sequence is TGTGCCAGCAGCCAACTGGAGCGACAGAACTATGGCTACACCTTC. Its coded protein is CASSQLERQNYGYTF.